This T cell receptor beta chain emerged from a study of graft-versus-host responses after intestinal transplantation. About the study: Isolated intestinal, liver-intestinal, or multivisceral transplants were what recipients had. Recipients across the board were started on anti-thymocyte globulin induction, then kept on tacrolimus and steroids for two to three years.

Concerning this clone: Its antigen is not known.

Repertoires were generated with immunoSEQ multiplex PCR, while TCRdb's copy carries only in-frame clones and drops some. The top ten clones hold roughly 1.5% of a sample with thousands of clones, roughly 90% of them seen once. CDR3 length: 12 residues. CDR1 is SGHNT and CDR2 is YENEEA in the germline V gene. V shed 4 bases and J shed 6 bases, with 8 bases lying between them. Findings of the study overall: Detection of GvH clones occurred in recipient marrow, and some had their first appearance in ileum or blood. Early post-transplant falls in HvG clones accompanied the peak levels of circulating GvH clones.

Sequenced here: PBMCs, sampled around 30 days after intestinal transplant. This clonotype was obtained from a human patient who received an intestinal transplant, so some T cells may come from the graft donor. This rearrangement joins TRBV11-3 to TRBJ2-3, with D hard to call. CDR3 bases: TGTGCCAGCAGCTCTAACTCGGATACGCAGTATTTT. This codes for CASSSNSDTQYF.